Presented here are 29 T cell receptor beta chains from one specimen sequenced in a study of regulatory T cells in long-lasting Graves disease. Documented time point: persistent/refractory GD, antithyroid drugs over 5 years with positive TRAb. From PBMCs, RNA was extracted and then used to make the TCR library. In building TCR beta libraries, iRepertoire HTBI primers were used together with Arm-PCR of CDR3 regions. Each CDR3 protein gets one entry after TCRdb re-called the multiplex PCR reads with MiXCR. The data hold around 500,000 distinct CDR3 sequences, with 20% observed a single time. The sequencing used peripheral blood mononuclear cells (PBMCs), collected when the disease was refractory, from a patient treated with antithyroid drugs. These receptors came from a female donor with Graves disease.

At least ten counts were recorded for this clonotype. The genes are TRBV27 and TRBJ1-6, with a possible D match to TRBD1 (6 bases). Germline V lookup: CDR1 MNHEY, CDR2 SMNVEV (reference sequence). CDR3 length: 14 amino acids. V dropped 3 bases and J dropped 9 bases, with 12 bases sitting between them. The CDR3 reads CASSFQGMSSPLHF. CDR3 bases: TGTGCCAGCAGTTTTCAGGGGATGAGTTCACCCCTCCACTTT.

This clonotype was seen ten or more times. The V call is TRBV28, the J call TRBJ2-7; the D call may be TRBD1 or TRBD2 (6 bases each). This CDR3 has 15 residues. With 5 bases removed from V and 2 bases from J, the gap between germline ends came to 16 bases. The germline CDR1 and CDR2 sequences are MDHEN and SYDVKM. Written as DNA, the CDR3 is TGTGCCAGCAGTCCCCCTCTCGGGGGCACCTACGAGCAGTACTTC. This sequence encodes CASSPPLGGTYEQYF.

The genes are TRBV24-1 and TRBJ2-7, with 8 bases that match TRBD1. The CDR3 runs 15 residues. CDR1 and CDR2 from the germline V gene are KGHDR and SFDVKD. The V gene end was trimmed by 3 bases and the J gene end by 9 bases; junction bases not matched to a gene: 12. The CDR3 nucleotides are TGTGCCACCAGTGATACTCGGGACAGGCCTGGGGTGCAGTACTTC. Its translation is CATSDTRDRPGVQYF.

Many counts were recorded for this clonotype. The CDR3 here is CSASPPIPTANQPQHF. In DNA form, the CDR3 reads TGCAGTGCTAGTCCCCCAATCCCCACGGCAAACCAGCCCCAGCATTTT. The chain carries TRBV20-1 and TRBJ1-5; D remains unclear. With 3 bases removed from V and 7 bases from J, the gap between germline ends came to 22 bases. CDR1 DFQATT and CDR2 SNEGSKA come from the germline V gene (reference sequence). The CDR3 spans 16 residues.

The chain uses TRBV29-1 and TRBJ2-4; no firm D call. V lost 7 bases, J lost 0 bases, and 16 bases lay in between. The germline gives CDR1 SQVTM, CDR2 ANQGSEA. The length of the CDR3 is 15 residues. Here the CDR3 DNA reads TGCAGCGCCCGAGGTAGTAACTTAGCCAAAAACATTCAGTACTTC. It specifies CSARGSNLAKNIQYF.

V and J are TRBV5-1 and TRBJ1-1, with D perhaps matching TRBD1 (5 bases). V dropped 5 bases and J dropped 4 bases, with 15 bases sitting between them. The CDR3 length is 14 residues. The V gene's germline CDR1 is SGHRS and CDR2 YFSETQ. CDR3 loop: CASRRPGGGTEAFF. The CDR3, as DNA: TGCGCCAGCAGGCGACCTGGGGGTGGCACTGAAGCTTTCTTT.

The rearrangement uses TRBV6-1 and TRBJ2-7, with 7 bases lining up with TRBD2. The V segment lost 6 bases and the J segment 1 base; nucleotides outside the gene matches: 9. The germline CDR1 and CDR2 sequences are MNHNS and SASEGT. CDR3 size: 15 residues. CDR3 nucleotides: TGTGCCAGCAGCCCCGCGGGAGCCGGGTCCTACGAGCAGTACTTC. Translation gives CASSPAGAGSYEQYF.

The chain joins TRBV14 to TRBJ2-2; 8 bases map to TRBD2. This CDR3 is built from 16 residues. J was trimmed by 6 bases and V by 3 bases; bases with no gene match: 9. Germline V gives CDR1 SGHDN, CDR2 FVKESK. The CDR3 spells CASSQYTGTRPGELFF. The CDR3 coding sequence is TGTGCCAGCAGCCAGTATACCGGGACTAGACCCGGGGAGCTGTTTTTT.

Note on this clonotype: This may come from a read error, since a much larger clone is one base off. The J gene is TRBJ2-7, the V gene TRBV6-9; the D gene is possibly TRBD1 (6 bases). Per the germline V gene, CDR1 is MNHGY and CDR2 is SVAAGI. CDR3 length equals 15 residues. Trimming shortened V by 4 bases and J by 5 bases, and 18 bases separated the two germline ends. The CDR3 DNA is TGTGCCAGCAGTTTCGTGAGAGGGGGTTTCGACGAGCAGTACTTC. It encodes CASSFVRGGFDEQYF.

CDR3: CASSIGSLAKNIQYF. DNA for the CDR3: TGTGCCAGTAGTATCGGTAGTCTAGCCAAAAACATTCAGTACTTC. The chain links TRBV19 to TRBJ2-4; D is ambiguous. The CDR3 contains 15 residues. Germline lookup yields CDR1 LNHDA and CDR2 SQIVND (reference sequence). V lost 3 bases to trimming and J lost 0 bases, with 9 bases between them.

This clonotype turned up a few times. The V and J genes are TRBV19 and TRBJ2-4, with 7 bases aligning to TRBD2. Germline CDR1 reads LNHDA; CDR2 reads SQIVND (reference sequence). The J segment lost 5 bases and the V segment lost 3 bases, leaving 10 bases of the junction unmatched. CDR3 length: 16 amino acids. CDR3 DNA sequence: TGTGCCAGTAGTATGAACAGCGGGATGGGGGAAAACATTCAGTACTTC. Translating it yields CASSMNSGMGENIQYF.

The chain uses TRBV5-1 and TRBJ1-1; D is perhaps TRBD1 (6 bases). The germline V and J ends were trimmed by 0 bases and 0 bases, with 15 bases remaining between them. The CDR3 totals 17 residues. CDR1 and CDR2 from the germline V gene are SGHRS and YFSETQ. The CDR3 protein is CASSLASEQGVNTEAFF. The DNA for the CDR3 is TGCGCCAGCAGCTTGGCCAGCGAACAGGGAGTGAACACTGAAGCTTTCTTT.

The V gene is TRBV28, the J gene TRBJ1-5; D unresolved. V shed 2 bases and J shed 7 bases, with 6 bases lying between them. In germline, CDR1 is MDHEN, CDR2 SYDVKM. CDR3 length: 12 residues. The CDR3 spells CASSLKVQPQHF. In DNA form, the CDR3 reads TGTGCCAGCAGTTTAAAGGTCCAGCCCCAGCATTTT.

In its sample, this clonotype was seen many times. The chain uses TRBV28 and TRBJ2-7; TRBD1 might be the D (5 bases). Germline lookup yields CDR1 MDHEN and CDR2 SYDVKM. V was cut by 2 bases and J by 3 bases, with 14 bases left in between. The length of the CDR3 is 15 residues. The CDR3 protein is CASSLGAGMNYEQYF. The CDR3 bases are TGTGCCAGCAGTTTAGGGGCAGGGATGAACTACGAGCAGTACTTC.

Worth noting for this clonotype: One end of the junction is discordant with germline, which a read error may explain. The CDR3 loop reads CASSLSGGMNEQCF. In DNA form, the CDR3 reads TGTGCCAGCAGTTTATCCGGGGGGATGAACGAGCAGTGCTTC. V usage is TRBV12-3 or TRBV12-4 and J usage is TRBJ2-7; 7 bases line up with TRBD2. CDR3 length equals 14 residues.

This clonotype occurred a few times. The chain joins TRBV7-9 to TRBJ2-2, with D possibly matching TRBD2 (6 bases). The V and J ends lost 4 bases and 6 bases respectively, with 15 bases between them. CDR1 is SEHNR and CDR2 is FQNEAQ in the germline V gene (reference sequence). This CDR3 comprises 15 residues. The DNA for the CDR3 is TGTGCCAGCAGCTCGCCGACTAGGCCGGCCGGGGAGCTGTTTTTT. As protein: CASSSPTRPAGELFF. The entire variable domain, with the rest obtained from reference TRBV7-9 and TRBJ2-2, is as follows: DTGVSQNPRHKITKRGQNVTFRCDPISEHNRLYWYRQTLGQGPEFLTYFQNEAQLEKSRLLSDRFSAERPKGSFSTLEIQRTEQGDSAMYLCASSSPTRPAGELFFGEGSRLTVL.

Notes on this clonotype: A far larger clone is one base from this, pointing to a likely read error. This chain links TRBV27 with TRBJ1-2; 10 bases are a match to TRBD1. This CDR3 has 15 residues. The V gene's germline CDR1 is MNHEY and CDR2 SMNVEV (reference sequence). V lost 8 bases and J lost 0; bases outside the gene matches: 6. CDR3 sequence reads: CASWDRGQANYGYTF. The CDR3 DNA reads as TGTGCCAGCTGGGACAGGGGCCAGGCTAACTATGGCTACACCTTC.

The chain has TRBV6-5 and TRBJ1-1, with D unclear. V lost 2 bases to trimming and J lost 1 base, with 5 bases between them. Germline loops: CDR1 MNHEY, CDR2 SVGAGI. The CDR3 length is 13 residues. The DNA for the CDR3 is TGTGCCAGCAGTTACCGCCGGAACACTGAAGCTTTCTTT. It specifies CASSYRRNTEAFF.

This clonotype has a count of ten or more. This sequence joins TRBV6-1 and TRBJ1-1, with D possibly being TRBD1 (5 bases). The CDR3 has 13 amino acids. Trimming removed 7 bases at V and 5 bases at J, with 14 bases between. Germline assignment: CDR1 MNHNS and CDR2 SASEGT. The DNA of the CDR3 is TGTGCCAGCACCGGCAGGGCGGGGACTGAAGCTTTCTTT. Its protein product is CASTGRAGTEAFF.

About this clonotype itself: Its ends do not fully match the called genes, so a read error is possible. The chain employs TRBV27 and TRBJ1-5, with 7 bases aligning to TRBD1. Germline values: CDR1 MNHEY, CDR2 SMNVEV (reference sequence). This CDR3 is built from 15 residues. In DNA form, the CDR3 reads TGTGCCAGCAGTTCAATCTACAGGGGCCATCAGCCCCGGCATTTT. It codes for CASSSIYRGHQPRHF.

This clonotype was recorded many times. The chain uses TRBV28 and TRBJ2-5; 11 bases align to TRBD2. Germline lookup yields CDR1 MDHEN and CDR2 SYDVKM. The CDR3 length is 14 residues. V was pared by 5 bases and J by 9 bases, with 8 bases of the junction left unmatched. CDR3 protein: CASSKGLAAPAQYF. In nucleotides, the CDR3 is TGTGCCAGCAGTAAGGGACTAGCGGCCCCGGCCCAGTACTTC.

The CDR3 DNA follows: TGTGCCAGCAGCTTTGACAGGGTCCTGACGCAGTATTTT. Protein: CASSFDRVLTQYF. The rearrangement uses TRBV7-2 and TRBJ2-3, with 7 positions matching TRBD1. Trimming removed 3 bases from V and 9 bases from J; junction bases left unmatched: 6. This CDR3 has 13 residues. Germline V gene sequence: CDR1 SGHTA, CDR2 FQGNSA.

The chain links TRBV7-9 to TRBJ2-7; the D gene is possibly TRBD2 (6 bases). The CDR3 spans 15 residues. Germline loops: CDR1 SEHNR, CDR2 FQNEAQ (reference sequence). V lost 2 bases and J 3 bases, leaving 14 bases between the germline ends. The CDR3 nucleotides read TGTGCCAGCAGCTTATCGGGGGAAAGTAACTACGAGCAGTACTTC. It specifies CASSLSGESNYEQYF.

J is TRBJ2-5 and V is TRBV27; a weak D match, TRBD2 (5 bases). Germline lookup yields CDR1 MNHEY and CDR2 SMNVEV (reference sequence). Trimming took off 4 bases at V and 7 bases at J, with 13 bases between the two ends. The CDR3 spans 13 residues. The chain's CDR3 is CASSYGEKMTQYF. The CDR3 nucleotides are TGTGCCAGCAGTTACGGGGAGAAGATGACCCAGTACTTC.

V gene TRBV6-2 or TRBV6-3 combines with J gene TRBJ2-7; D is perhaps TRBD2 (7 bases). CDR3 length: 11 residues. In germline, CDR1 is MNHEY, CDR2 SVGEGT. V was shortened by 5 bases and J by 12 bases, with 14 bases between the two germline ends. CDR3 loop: CASSDAGGLYF. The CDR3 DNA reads TGTGCCAGCAGTGATGCCGGGGGGCTGTACTTC.

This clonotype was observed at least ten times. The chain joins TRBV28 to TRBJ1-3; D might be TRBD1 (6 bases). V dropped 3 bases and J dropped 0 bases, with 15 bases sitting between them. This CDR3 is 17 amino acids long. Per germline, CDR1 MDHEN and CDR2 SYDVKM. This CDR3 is CASSFMRGSSSGNTIYF. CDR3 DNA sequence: TGTGCCAGCAGTTTTATGAGGGGGTCGAGCTCTGGAAACACCATATATTTT.

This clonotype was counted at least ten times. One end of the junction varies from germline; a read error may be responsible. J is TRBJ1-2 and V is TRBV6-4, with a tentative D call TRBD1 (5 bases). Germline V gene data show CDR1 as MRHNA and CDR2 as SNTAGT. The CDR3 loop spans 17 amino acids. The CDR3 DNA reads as TGTGCCAGCAGTTACTCGATTGCAGGGTCCACGAGGGGTGGCTACACCTTC. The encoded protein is CASSYSIAGSTRGGYTF.

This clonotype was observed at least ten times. CDR3 amino acids: CASSWTATGSYTEAFF. The CDR3 bases are TGTGCCAGCAGCTGGACCGCCACAGGGTCGTACACTGAAGCTTTCTTT. J is TRBJ1-1 and V is TRBV5-5, with D possibly TRBD1 on 6 matching bases. The V gene lost 3 bases and the J gene lost 3 bases, with 18 bases spanning the gap. The CDR3 is 16 amino acids. Germline lookup yields CDR1 SGHKS and CDR2 YYEKEE (reference sequence).

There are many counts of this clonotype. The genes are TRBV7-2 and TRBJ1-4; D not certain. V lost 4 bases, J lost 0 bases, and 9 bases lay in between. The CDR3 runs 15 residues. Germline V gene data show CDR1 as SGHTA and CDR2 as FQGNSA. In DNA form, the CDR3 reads TGTGCCAGCAGCTCAAGGGTGTCAACTAATGAAAAACTGTTTTTT. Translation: CASSSRVSTNEKLFF.